Below are 20 T cell receptor beta chains sequenced from a single sample in a study of shared clonotypes between healthy human individuals. Sequencing used immunoSEQ multiplex PCR; TCRdb keeps in-frame clones, though not all of them. The repertoire holds 450,000 to 500,000 clones, with 79% as singletons. Sequenced material: PBMCs. The receptors here all came from a woman in her thirties or forties in good health. Some clones in this sample may be carry-over from other donors' samples.

This clone has a single count. The chain joins TRBV2 to TRBJ2-5; D uncertain. Trimming stripped 0 bases from V and 5 bases from J, with 7 bases between. There are 13 residues in the CDR3. Germline CDR1 and CDR2: SNHLY and FYNNEI. The CDR3: CASSEALRETQYF. CDR3 nucleotide sequence: TGTGCCAGCAGTGAAGCGCTTCGGGAGACCCAGTACTTC.

This clone was detected only once. The chain links TRBV6-1 to TRBJ2-7; TRBD2 matches 10 bases. The J segment lost 7 bases and the V segment lost 2 bases, leaving 11 bases of the junction unmatched. CDR3 length: 16 amino acids. The germline V gene encodes CDR1 MNHNS and CDR2 SASEGT. CDR3 in amino acids: CASSEPGLAGVNEQYF. CDR3 nucleotides: TGTGCCAGCAGTGAACCAGGGCTAGCGGGAGTTAATGAGCAGTACTTC.

The rearrangement links TRBV7-9 to TRBJ2-1, with TRBD1 identical over 12 bases. CDR3 size: 16 residues. V lost 5 bases to trimming and J lost 8 bases; unmatched junction nucleotides: 10. Germline V gene lookup returns CDR1 SEHNR and CDR2 FQNEAQ (reference sequence). The CDR3 sequence is CASSPGDRGLKDEQFF. CDR3 bases: TGTGCCAGCAGCCCGGGGGACAGGGGGCTCAAGGATGAGCAGTTCTTC.

This clone was seen once. The chain uses TRBV10-3 and TRBJ2-1, with a weak D call TRBD2 (6 bases). V was cut by 6 bases and J by 6 bases, with 15 bases left in between. The germline V gene encodes CDR1 ENHRY and CDR2 SYGVKD. The length of the CDR3 is 14 residues. The CDR3 sequence is CAISPHVGGNEQFF. The CDR3 DNA reads as TGTGCCATCAGCCCTCATGTCGGGGGCAATGAGCAGTTCTTC.

The chain combines TRBV5-1 with TRBJ1-3; maybe TRBD1 (6 bases). This CDR3 has 14 residues. V was shortened by 0 bases and J by 4 bases, with 8 bases between the two germline ends. Germline assignment: CDR1 SGHRS and CDR2 YFSETQ. The CDR3 DNA follows: TGCGCCAGCAGCTTGGCGCAGGGGGGAAACACCATATATTTT. It is translated as CASSLAQGGNTIYF.

Of note for this clone: A much larger clone is a single base away; this may be a read error. This same CDR3 is encoded by further DNA sequences in the sample. The gene calls are TRBV14 and TRBJ2-1; 9 nucleotides align to TRBD2. V lost 4 bases to trimming and J lost 5 bases; unmatched junction nucleotides: 9. The CDR3 length is 16 residues. Germline CDR1 SGHDN, CDR2 FVKESK. In nucleotides, the CDR3 is TGTGCCAGCAGCCGAGAGGGACTAGCAGAGCACAATGAGCAGTTCTTC. Translation gives CASSREGLAEHNEQFF.

This chain connects TRBV5-1 to TRBJ1-5; tentative D call: TRBD1 (5 bases). Between the trimmed V and J ends, which lost 4 bases and 4 bases, there was a span of 18 bases. CDR3 length: 16 amino acids. Looked up from germline, CDR1 is SGHRS and CDR2 is YFSETQ. CDR3 nucleotides: TGCGCCAGCAGCAATTATGGGGGGAGCAAAAATCAGCCCCAGCATTTT. It is translated as CASSNYGGSKNQPQHF.

This rearrangement joins TRBV5-6 to TRBJ2-2, with D hard to call. Germline V gives CDR1 SGHDT, CDR2 YYEEEE. The CDR3 extends over 13 amino acids. Trimming cost V 1 base and J 6 bases, with 7 bases left between them. CDR3 DNA sequence: TGTGCCAGCAGCTTGTACCGACCCGGGGAGCTGTTTTTT. The encoded protein is CASSLYRPGELFF.

The J gene is TRBJ2-7, the V gene TRBV6-5; D is undetermined. The CDR3 loop spans 13 amino acids. Germline loops: CDR1 MNHEY, CDR2 SVGAGI. Trimming shortened V by 6 bases and J by 6 bases, and 15 bases separated the two germline ends. CDR3 region: CASRQGRVGEQYF. Here the CDR3 DNA reads TGTGCCAGCAGGCAAGGCCGTGTAGGCGAGCAGTACTTC.

This chain links TRBV5-5 with TRBJ1-5; a weak D match, TRBD1 (5 bases). V lost 3 bases and J lost 7, with 11 bases in between. Per germline, CDR1 SGHKS and CDR2 YYEKEE (reference sequence). The length of the CDR3 is 13 residues. The CDR3 spells CASSSDSQQPQHF. The DNA of the CDR3 is TGTGCCAGCAGCTCCGACAGCCAACAGCCCCAGCATTTT.

Note on this clone: Germline and junction disagree at one end, which may indicate a read error. The V gene is TRBV5-4, the J gene TRBJ1-2, with 7 bases identical to TRBD1. Looked up from germline, CDR1 is SGHNT and CDR2 is YYREEE (reference sequence). This CDR3 is built from 14 residues. The CDR3 here is CASSQGQNNYGYTF. Written as DNA, the CDR3 is TGCGCCAGCAGCCAGGGACAGAATAACTATGGCTACACCTTC. The whole variable domain, filled in from reference TRBV5-4 and TRBJ1-2, reads ETGVTQSPTHLIKTRGQQVTLRCSSQSGHNTVSWYQQALGQGPQFIFQYYREEENGRGNFPPRFSGLQFPNYSSELNVNALELDDSALYLCASSQGQNNYGYTFGSGTRLTVV.

The chain joins TRBV5-4 to TRBJ2-3, with D perhaps assigned TRBD1 or TRBD2 (6 bases each). Germline V CDR1 and CDR2: SGHNT, YYREEE (reference sequence). CDR3 length equals 13 residues. V lost 4 bases and J 8 bases, leaving 14 bases between the germline ends. The CDR3, as DNA: TGTGCCAGCAGCCCCAGTACGGGGGCTACGCAGTATTTT. Protein sequence: CASSPSTGATQYF. The full variable domain, its missing parts supplied by reference TRBV5-4 and TRBJ2-3, is ETGVTQSPTHLIKTRGQQVTLRCSSQSGHNTVSWYQQALGQGPQFIFQYYREEENGRGNFPPRFSGLQFPNYSSELNVNALELDDSALYLCASSPSTGATQYFGPGTRLTVL.

This clone was recorded many times. The rearrangement links TRBV7-7 to TRBJ2-2; D possibly corresponds to TRBD2 (6 bases). The CDR3 loop spans 20 amino acids. Germline V gene lookup returns CDR1 SSHAT and CDR2 FNYEAQ (reference sequence). The V gene lost 4 bases and the J gene lost 1 base, with 25 bases spanning the gap. The CDR3 nucleotides read TGTGCCAGCAGCTCACGGGAGATGGGACCCTCGAATATGAACACCGGGGAGCTGTTTTTT. Its translation is CASSSREMGPSNMNTGELFF.

The chain uses TRBV10-3 and TRBJ2-2; TRBD2 is a possible D gene (5 bases). V lost 6 bases to trimming and J lost 1 base, with 6 bases between them. Germline values: CDR1 ENHRY, CDR2 SYGVKD. The CDR3 length is 13 residues. The CDR3 loop is CAISGENTGELFF. The CDR3 DNA reads as TGTGCCATCAGCGGGGAGAACACCGGGGAGCTGTTTTTT.

The genes are TRBV7-8 and TRBJ2-2, with 12 positions matching TRBD2. V lost 5 bases, J lost 5 bases, and 3 bases stayed unmatched. The CDR3 totals 15 residues. In germline, CDR1 is SGHVS, CDR2 FQNEAQ. The CDR3 region is CASSLGLAGTGELFF. CDR3 sequence (DNA): TGTGCCAGCAGCCTTGGACTAGCGGGGACCGGGGAGCTGTTTTTT.

The J gene is TRBJ2-1, the V gene TRBV4-2; the match to TRBD1 covers 8 bases. Germline lookup yields CDR1 LGHNA and CDR2 YNFKEQ. CDR3 length equals 15 residues. V lost 5 bases to trimming and J lost 5 bases; unmatched junction nucleotides: 8. The CDR3 DNA follows: TGTGCCAGCAGCAAGCCGGACAGGGACCACAATGAGCAGTTCTTC. Protein product: CASSKPDRDHNEQFF.

This sequence joins TRBV9 and TRBJ2-5, with D possibly being TRBD2 (6 bases). The germline gives CDR1 SGDLS, CDR2 YYNGEE. CDR3 size: 15 residues. V was clipped by 1 base and J by 0 bases, with 10 bases between them. The CDR3 DNA follows: TGTGCCAGCAGCGTATCTAGCGCAAACCAAGAGACCCAGTACTTC. Translation: CASSVSSANQETQYF. Using reference TRBV9 and TRBJ2-5 for the parts outside the CDR3, the full variable domain is DSGVTQTPKHLITATGQRVTLRCSPRSGDLSVYWYQQSLDQGLQFLIQYYNGEERAKGNILERFSAQQFPDLHSELNLSSLELGDSALYFCASSVSSANQETQYFGPGTRLLVL.

As concerns this clone: The germline gene is not matched at one end of the junction; a read error may be the cause. The chain is built from TRBV28 and TRBJ2-7; a possible D gene is TRBD1 (6 bases). This CDR3 comprises 12 residues. CDR1 is MDHEN and CDR2 is SYDVKM in the germline V gene. The CDR3 bases are TGTGCCAGCAGTTTTGGTGGCAGGGGCTCGGACTTC. Translated: CASSFGGRGSDF.

The gene calls are TRBV18 and TRBJ2-3; D perhaps matches TRBD2 (5 bases). Germline V gene data show CDR1 as KGHSH and CDR2 as LQKENI. Trimming cost V 4 bases and J 6 bases, with 17 bases left between them. The CDR3 extends over 15 amino acids. The CDR3 DNA reads TGTGCCAGCTCACTGGCCGCCGGGAAGGAGGATACGCAGTATTTT. Translation: CASSLAAGKEDTQYF.

The gene calls are TRBV6-1 and TRBJ2-7; TRBD2 might be the D (6 bases). This CDR3 spans 15 amino acids. V lost 8 bases, J lost 0 bases, and 17 bases lay in between. Germline lookup yields CDR1 MNHNS and CDR2 SASEGT. The CDR3 DNA follows: TGTGCCAGCGAGGTGAGATCCGGGAGCTCCTACGAGCAGTACTTC. Translating gives CASEVRSGSSYEQYF.